What follows are 5 T cell receptor beta chains derived from one specimen sequenced in a study of blood T cell repertoires in COVID-19. Generated by immunoSEQ multiplex PCR, the TCRdb table keeps only in-frame clones and is missing some. The profile covers roughly 290,000 clones, with approximately 83% appearing a single time and under 2.5% taken by the ten largest. Sequenced input: PBMCs or T cells enriched from blood (not recorded which). The receptors originated from a young man who had recovered from COVID-19.

The chain joins TRBV29-1 to TRBJ1-2; no clear D gene. The CDR3 totals 12 residues. V lost 3 bases and J 7 bases, leaving 12 bases between the germline ends. Germline V gives CDR1 SQVTM, CDR2 ANQGSEA. CDR3 sequence: CSVDLSETGYTF. In DNA, the CDR3 is TGCAGCGTTGATCTCTCAGAAACTGGCTACACCTTC.

This clone was found a few times. CDR3 residues: CASRAGVRNNSPLHF. The DNA for the CDR3 is TGTGCCAGCAGGGCGGGGGTGAGGAATAATTCACCCCTCCACTTT. The rearrangement uses TRBV2 and TRBJ1-6; D may be TRBD1 (5 bases). Deletions cut 6 bases from V and 5 bases from J, with 14 bases between. The germline gives CDR1 SNHLY, CDR2 FYNNEI. CDR3 length equals 15 residues.

The chain joins TRBV25-1 to TRBJ2-5, with D possibly TRBD1 on 6 matching bases. Trimming cost V 6 bases and J 2 bases, with 16 bases left between them. Germline assignment: CDR1 MGHDK and CDR2 SYGVNS. This CDR3 has 15 residues. DNA for the CDR3: TGTGCCAGCAGGGGGGCTGGCCCCGGGCAAGAGACCCAGTACTTC. This codes for CASRGAGPGQETQYF.

V usage is TRBV11-2 and J usage is TRBJ2-1; D is possibly TRBD2 (7 bases). Trimming removed 3 bases from V and 7 bases from J, with 16 bases in between. CDR3 size: 15 residues. Germline CDR1 reads SGHAT; CDR2 reads FQNNGV. CDR3 in amino acids: CASSLLRGGGNEQFF. In DNA, the CDR3 is TGTGCCAGCAGCTTGTTGAGGGGGGGCGGTAATGAGCAGTTCTTC.

This clone was seen only once. The rearrangement links TRBV13 to TRBJ1-1; D is undetermined. V lost 0 bases and J lost 1, with 18 bases in between. This CDR3 region has 18 residues. Germline V gene lookup returns CDR1 PRHDT and CDR2 FYEKMQ (reference sequence). The CDR3 reads CASSLGLWSFSGNTEAFF. For the CDR3, the DNA is TGTGCCAGCAGCTTAGGCCTCTGGTCTTTCTCGGGGAACACTGAAGCTTTCTTT.